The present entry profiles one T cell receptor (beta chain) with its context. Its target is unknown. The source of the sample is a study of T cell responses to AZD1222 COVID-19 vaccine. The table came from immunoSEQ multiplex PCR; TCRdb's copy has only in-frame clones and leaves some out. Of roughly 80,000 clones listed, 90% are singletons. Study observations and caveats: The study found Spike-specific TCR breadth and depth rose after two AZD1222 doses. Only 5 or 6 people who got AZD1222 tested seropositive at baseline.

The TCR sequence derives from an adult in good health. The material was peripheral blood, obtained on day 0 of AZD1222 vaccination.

CDR3 in DNA: TGTGCCAGCACTCCCCTCCGGGACAGGTTCTATGGCTACACCTTC. Translated, it gives CASTPLRDRFYGYTF. The genes are TRBV27 and TRBJ1-2; 8 nucleotides align to TRBD1. Trimming removed 7 bases from V and 4 bases from J; junction bases left unmatched: 11. There are 15 residues in the CDR3. Germline V gives CDR1 MNHEY, CDR2 SMNVEV (reference sequence).